Following are 21 T cell receptor beta chains from one sample sequenced in a study of Ad26.COV2.S vaccination and SARS-CoV-2 variants. Specified treatment: 15 to 20 received Ad26.COV2.S at low or high dose, single or two shots; about 5 received placebo; per-sample allocation not given. Samples analyzed were those drawn on day 63 after the first vaccine or placebo injection. The table came from immunoSEQ multiplex PCR; TCRdb's copy has only in-frame clones and leaves some out. The table records about 480,000 clones, 87% of them present only once. The material sequenced was peripheral blood, taken in a trial of Ad26.COV2.S vaccine versus placebo. The origin of the receptors is a person between 18 and 65 years old who received the Ad26.COV2.S COVID-19 vaccine or a placebo.

The chain links TRBV18 to TRBJ2-1; D might be TRBD1 or TRBD2, each matching 5 bases. Germline V gene data show CDR1 as KGHSH and CDR2 as LQKENI. The CDR3 contains 12 residues. V dropped 3 bases and J dropped 12 bases, with 12 bases sitting between them. In DNA, the CDR3 is TGTGCCAGCTCACCGCCGGTTGGGGGGCAGTTCTTC. Translating gives CASSPPVGGQFF.

A word on this clone: A single base separates this from a much larger clone, so it may be a read error. Other nucleotide sequences in the sample specify the same CDR3. The chain employs TRBV2 and TRBJ1-1; D gene ambiguous. Trimming stripped 3 bases from V and 1 base from J, with 6 bases between. The germline CDR1 and CDR2 sequences are SNHLY and FYNNEI. This CDR3 has 13 amino acids. The DNA for the CDR3 is TGTGCCAGCAGTGACTCGGAGAACACTGAAGCTTTCTTT. As protein: CASSDSENTEAFF. Based on the CDR3 plus reference TRBV2 and TRBJ1-1, the full variable domain is EPEVTQTPSHQVTQMGQEVILRCVPISNHLYFYWYRQILGQKVEFLVSFYNNEISEKSEIFDDQFSVERPDGSNFTLKIRSTKLEDSAMYFCASSDSENTEAFFGQGTRLTVV.

V usage is TRBV11-2 and J usage is TRBJ1-1; D is uncertain. The V end was cut by 4 bases, the J end by 11 bases, with 14 bases between. The CDR3 has 12 residues. CDR1 and CDR2 from the germline V gene are SGHAT and FQNNGV. CDR3 amino acids: CASSSPTPRAFF. The CDR3 DNA reads as TGTGCCAGCAGCTCCCCGACACCGCGGGCTTTCTTT. Using reference TRBV11-2 and TRBJ1-1 for the parts outside the CDR3, the full variable domain is EAGVAQSPRYKIIEKRQSVAFWCNPISGHATLYWYQQILGQGPKLLIQFQNNGVVDDSQLPKDRFSAERLKGVDSTLKIQPAKLEDSAVYLCASSSPTPRAFFGQGTRLTVV.

V usage is TRBV29-1 and J usage is TRBJ1-1; D possibly corresponds to TRBD1 (6 bases). This CDR3 has 12 amino acids. In germline, CDR1 is SQVTM, CDR2 ANQGSEA. V was pared by 6 bases and J by 9 bases, with 17 bases between. CDR3 nucleotide sequence: TGCAGCGTAGGCCTCCGGGACAAGAAAGCTTTCTTT. This gives the protein CSVGLRDKKAFF.

This chain uses TRBV7-9 with TRBJ1-2, with 9 bases aligning to TRBD1. This CDR3 is built from 16 residues. V lost 5 bases and J lost 3; bases outside the gene matches: 10. Germline CDR1 SEHNR, CDR2 FQNEAQ (reference sequence). CDR3 sequence: CASSGSRDRVDYGYTF. The CDR3 DNA reads TGTGCCAGCAGCGGGAGCCGGGACAGGGTAGACTATGGCTACACCTTC.

Note on this clone: Other DNA sequences in the sample encode the same CDR3. The chain combines TRBV9 with TRBJ2-3; 9 nucleotides match TRBD2. Germline CDR1 SGDLS, CDR2 YYNGEE. J was trimmed by 3 bases and V by 0 bases; bases with no gene match: 2. The CDR3 sequence is 15 residues long. The CDR3 is CASSVVAGGTDTQYF. DNA of the CDR3: TGTGCCAGCAGCGTAGTGGCGGGGGGGACAGATACGCAGTATTTT.

The CDR3 loop reads CAWNRPEETQYF. DNA of the CDR3: TGTGCCTGGAACCGGCCCGAAGAGACCCAGTACTTC. V and J are TRBV30 and TRBJ2-5; no definite D call. Trimming stripped 4 bases from V and 3 bases from J, with 9 bases between. The CDR3 length is 12 residues. From germline, CDR1 is GTSNPN and CDR2 SVGIG (reference sequence). The variable domain in full, with the rest retrieved from reference TRBV30 and TRBJ2-5, is SQTIHQWPATLVQPVGSPLSLECTVEGTSNPNLYWYRQAAGRGLQLLFYSVGIGQISSEVPQNLSASRPQDRQFILSSKKLLLSDSGFYLCAWNRPEETQYFGPGTRLLVL.

The chain couples TRBV5-1 to TRBJ2-3; D not resolved. The V end was cut by 4 bases, the J end by 1 base, with 13 bases between. Germline V gene lookup returns CDR1 SGHRS and CDR2 YFSETQ. CDR3 size: 15 residues. This CDR3 is CASSLNTLGTDTQYF. For the CDR3, the DNA is TGCGCCAGCAGCCTGAATACCCTGGGCACAGATACGCAGTATTTT.

This clone was found a few times. The V and J genes are TRBV7-9 and TRBJ1-6, with D possibly TRBD1 on 6 matching bases. This CDR3 spans 14 amino acids. The germline gives CDR1 SEHNR, CDR2 FQNEAQ (reference sequence). V lost 3 bases and J 5 bases, leaving 8 bases between the germline ends. CDR3 region: CASSFGQNNSPLHF. The CDR3, as DNA: TGTGCCAGCAGCTTTGGACAGAATAATTCACCCCTCCACTTT.

The V call is TRBV9, the J call TRBJ1-1, with D hard to call. Germline V CDR1 and CDR2: SGDLS, YYNGEE. With 3 bases removed from V and 6 bases from J, the gap between germline ends came to 15 bases. This CDR3 has 14 amino acids. CDR3 sequence: CASSAVGNGAEAFF. The CDR3 DNA follows: TGTGCCAGCAGCGCGGTGGGGAACGGGGCTGAAGCTTTCTTT.

V gene TRBV7-2 combines with J gene TRBJ2-7; 7 nucleotides line up with TRBD2. Germline V gene data show CDR1 as SGHTA and CDR2 as FQGNSA. This CDR3 contains 16 residues. The V gene end was trimmed by 6 bases and the J gene end by 2 bases; junction bases not matched to a gene: 13. CDR3 nucleotides: TGTGCCAGCAGGCCAGGACGGGACTACTTAACCTACGAGCAGTACTTC. Amino acids: CASRPGRDYLTYEQYF.

The rearrangement joins TRBV24-1 to TRBJ2-1; D is possibly TRBD1 or TRBD2 (5 bases each). This CDR3 comprises 16 residues. The germline V gene has CDR1 KGHDR and CDR2 SFDVKD. Trimming took off 4 bases at V and 9 bases at J, with 21 bases between the two ends. The CDR3, as DNA: TGTGCCACCAGTGACGCCGGGACCACTCCTATCCGTGAGCAGTTCTTC. Encoded protein: CATSDAGTTPIREQFF.

The V call is TRBV30, the J call TRBJ2-7; D gene ambiguous. Germline CDR1 reads GTSNPN; CDR2 reads SVGIG (reference sequence). The CDR3 consists of 11 residues. The V end was cut by 2 bases, the J end by 2 bases, with 4 bases between. CDR3 loop: CAWSTAYEQYF. In DNA form, the CDR3 reads TGTGCCTGGAGTACTGCCTACGAGCAGTACTTC.

The rearrangement joins TRBV11-2 to TRBJ1-1; D unresolved. Between the trimmed V and J ends, which lost 5 bases and 7 bases, there was a span of 14 bases. Germline CDR1 and CDR2: SGHAT and FQNNGV. The CDR3 totals 13 residues. The CDR3 sequence: CASSPPWGFEAFF. For the CDR3, the DNA is TGTGCCAGCAGCCCACCTTGGGGTTTTGAAGCTTTCTTT.

The CDR3 protein is CASSRFDRPGQPQHF. The CDR3 coding sequence is TGTGCCAGTAGCCGTTTCGACAGGCCCGGTCAGCCCCAGCATTTT. This chain uses TRBV19 with TRBJ1-5; maybe TRBD1 (6 bases). Per germline, CDR1 LNHDA and CDR2 SQIVND (reference sequence). CDR3 length: 15 residues. V lost 6 bases and J 6 bases, leaving 18 bases between the germline ends. The whole variable domain, filled in from reference TRBV19 and TRBJ1-5, reads DGGITQSPKYLFRKEGQNVTLSCEQNLNHDAMYWYRQDPGQGLRLIYYSQIVNDFQKGDIAEGYSVSREKKESFPLTVTSAQKNPTAFYLCASSRFDRPGQPQHFGDGTRLSIL.

V and J are TRBV19 and TRBJ1-1; D uncertain. The germline V gene has CDR1 LNHDA and CDR2 SQIVND (reference sequence). With 7 bases removed from V and 1 base from J, the gap between germline ends came to 10 bases. This CDR3 has 13 amino acids. The CDR3 nucleotides read TGTGCCAGTACCCTCCGGGGGAACACTGAAGCTTTCTTT. Its protein product is CASTLRGNTEAFF. Using reference TRBV19 and TRBJ1-1 for the parts outside the CDR3, the full variable domain is DGGITQSPKYLFRKEGQNVTLSCEQNLNHDAMYWYRQDPGQGLRLIYYSQIVNDFQKGDIAEGYSVSREKKESFPLTVTSAQKNPTAFYLCASTLRGNTEAFFGQGTRLTVV.

The chain uses TRBV3-1 (or the pseudogene TRBV3-2) and TRBJ2-2; 9 bases agree with TRBD2. The V segment lost 8 bases and the J segment 5 bases; nucleotides outside the gene matches: 15. CDR1 is LGHDT and CDR2 is YNNKEL in the germline V gene (reference sequence). The CDR3 spans 17 residues. CDR3 nucleotide sequence: TGTGCCAGCCGTACGTTCGGCGGGAGGGCCGATACCGGGGAGCTGTTTTTT. Amino acid sequence: CASRTFGGRADTGELFF.

This clone was picked up a small number of times. This chain joins TRBV7-9 and TRBJ1-1; no clear D gene. Between the trimmed V and J ends, which lost 6 bases and 0 bases, there was a span of 5 bases. CDR1 and CDR2 from the germline V gene are SEHNR and FQNEAQ (reference sequence). The CDR3 runs to 12 residues. The DNA for the CDR3 is TGTGCCAGCAGAATATTGAACACTGAAGCTTTCTTT. This codes for CASRILNTEAFF.

The chain is built from TRBV19 and TRBJ2-6; TRBD1 might be the D (5 bases). The CDR3 has 16 residues. V lost 4 bases, J lost 0 bases, and 10 bases lay in between. Germline V gene sequence: CDR1 LNHDA, CDR2 SQIVND (reference sequence). CDR3 amino acids: CASSRQTASGANVLTF. In nucleotides, the CDR3 is TGTGCCAGTAGTAGGCAGACAGCCTCTGGGGCCAACGTCCTGACTTTC.

The chain uses TRBV19 and TRBJ2-3, with D maybe TRBD1 (6 bases). V shed 6 bases and J shed 3 bases, with 13 bases lying between them. The germline V gene has CDR1 LNHDA and CDR2 SQIVND (reference sequence). This CDR3 is built from 14 residues. This CDR3 reads CASSQGSLTDTQYF. CDR3 DNA: TGTGCCAGTAGCCAGGGGAGCCTAACAGATACGCAGTATTTT.

J is TRBJ2-5 and V is TRBV15, with D uncertain. The CDR3 totals 14 residues. The V and J ends lost 1 base and 1 base respectively, with 7 bases between them. Germline CDR1 and CDR2: LNHNV and YYDKDF (reference sequence). CDR3 region: CATSRGSVQETQYF. CDR3 DNA: TGTGCCACCAGCAGAGGGTCAGTCCAAGAGACCCAGTACTTC.